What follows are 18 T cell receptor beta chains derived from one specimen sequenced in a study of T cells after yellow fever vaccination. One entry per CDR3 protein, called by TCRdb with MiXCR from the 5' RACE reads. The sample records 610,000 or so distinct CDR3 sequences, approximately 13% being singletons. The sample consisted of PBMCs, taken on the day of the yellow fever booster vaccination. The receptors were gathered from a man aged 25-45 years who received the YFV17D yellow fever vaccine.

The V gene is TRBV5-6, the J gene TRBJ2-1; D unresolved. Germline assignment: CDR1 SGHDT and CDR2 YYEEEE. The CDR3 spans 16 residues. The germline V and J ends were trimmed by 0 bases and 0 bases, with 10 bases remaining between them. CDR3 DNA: TGTGCCAGCAGCTTGGTCGCGCGGAGCTCCTACAATGAGCAGTTCTTC. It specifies CASSLVARSSYNEQFF. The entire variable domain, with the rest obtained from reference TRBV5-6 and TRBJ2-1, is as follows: DAGVTQSPTHLIKTRGQQVTLRCSPKSGHDTVSWYQQALGQGPQFIFQYYEEEERQRGNFPDRFSGHQFPNYSSELNVNALLLGDSALYLCASSLVARSSYNEQFFGPGTRLTVL.

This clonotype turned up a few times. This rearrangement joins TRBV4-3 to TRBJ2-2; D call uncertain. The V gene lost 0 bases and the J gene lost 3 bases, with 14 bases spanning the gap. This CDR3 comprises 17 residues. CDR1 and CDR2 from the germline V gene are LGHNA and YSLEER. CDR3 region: CASSQEPGIRDTGELFF. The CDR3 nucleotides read TGCGCCAGCAGCCAAGAACCGGGCATCCGGGACACCGGGGAGCTGTTTTTT.

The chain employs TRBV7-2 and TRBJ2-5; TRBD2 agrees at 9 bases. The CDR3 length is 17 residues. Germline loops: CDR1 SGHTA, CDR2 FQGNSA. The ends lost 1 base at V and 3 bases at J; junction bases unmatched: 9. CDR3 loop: CASSLGLASGVEETQYF. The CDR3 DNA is TGTGCCAGCAGCTTAGGATTAGCTAGCGGGGTTGAAGAGACCCAGTACTTC.

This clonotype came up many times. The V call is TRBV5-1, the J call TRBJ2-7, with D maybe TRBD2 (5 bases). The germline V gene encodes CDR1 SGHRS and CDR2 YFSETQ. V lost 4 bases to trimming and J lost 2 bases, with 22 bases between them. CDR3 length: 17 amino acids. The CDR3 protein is CASSPRLGAPSTYEQYF. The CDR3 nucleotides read TGCGCCAGCAGCCCTAGGTTGGGAGCACCCTCAACCTACGAGCAGTACTTC.

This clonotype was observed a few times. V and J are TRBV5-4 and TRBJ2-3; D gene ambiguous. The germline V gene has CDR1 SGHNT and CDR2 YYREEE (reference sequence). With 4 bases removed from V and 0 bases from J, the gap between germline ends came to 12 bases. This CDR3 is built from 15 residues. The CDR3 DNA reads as TGTGCCAGCAGCCCACCCCCTCCGAGCACAGATACGCAGTATTTT. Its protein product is CASSPPPPSTDTQYF. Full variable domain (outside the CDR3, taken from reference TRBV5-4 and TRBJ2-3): ETGVTQSPTHLIKTRGQQVTLRCSSQSGHNTVSWYQQALGQGPQFIFQYYREEENGRGNFPPRFSGLQFPNYSSELNVNALELDDSALYLCASSPPPPSTDTQYFGPGTRLTVL.

Here the CDR3 DNA reads TGCGCCAGCAGCTTAATGGCAGGGGGACGAATCAACTCTGGGGCCAACGTCCTGACTTTC. It is translated as CASSLMAGGRINSGANVLTF. The V gene is TRBV5-1, the J gene TRBJ2-6; 7 nucleotides line up with TRBD1. In germline, CDR1 is SGHRS, CDR2 YFSETQ. The CDR3 contains 20 residues. Trimming removed 2 bases from V and 0 bases from J; junction bases left unmatched: 14.

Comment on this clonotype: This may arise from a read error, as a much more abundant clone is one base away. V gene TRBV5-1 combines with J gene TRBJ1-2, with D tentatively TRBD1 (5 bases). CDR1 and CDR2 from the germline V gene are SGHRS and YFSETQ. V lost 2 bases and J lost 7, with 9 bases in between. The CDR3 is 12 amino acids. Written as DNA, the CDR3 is TGCGCCAGCAGCTTTGGACAAAGTGGCTACACCTTC. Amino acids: CASSFGQSGYTF.

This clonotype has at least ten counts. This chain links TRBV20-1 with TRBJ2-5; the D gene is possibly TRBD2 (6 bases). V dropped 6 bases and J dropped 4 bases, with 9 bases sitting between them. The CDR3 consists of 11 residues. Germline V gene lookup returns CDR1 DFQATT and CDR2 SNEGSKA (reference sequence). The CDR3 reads CSARLGETQYF. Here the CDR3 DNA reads TGCAGTGCCAGACTAGGAGAGACCCAGTACTTC.

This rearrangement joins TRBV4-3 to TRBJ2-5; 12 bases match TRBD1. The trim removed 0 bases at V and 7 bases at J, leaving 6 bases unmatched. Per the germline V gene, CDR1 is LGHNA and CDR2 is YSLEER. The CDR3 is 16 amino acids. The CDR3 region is CASSQDLGTGGLTQYF. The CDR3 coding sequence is TGCGCCAGCAGCCAAGATCTCGGGACAGGGGGCTTGACCCAGTACTTC.

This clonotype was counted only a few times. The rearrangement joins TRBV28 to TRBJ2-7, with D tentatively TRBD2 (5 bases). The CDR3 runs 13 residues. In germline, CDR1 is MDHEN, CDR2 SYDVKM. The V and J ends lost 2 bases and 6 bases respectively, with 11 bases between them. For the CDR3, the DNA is TGTGCCAGCAGTTTAGGTGAGGGCCCCGAGCAGTACTTC. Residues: CASSLGEGPEQYF.

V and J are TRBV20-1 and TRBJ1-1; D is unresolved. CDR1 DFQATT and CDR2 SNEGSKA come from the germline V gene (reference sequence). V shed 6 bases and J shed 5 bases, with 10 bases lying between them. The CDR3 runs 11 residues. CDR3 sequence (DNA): TGCAGTGCAACGGACGGTACTGAAGCTTTCTTT. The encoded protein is CSATDGTEAFF.

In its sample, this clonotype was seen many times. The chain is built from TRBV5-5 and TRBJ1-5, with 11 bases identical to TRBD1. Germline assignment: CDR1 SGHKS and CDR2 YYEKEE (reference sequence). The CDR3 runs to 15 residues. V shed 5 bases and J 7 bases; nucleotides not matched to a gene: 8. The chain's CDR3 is CASRADRGLYQPQHF. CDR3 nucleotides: TGTGCCAGCAGGGCGGACAGGGGGCTGTACCAGCCCCAGCATTTT.

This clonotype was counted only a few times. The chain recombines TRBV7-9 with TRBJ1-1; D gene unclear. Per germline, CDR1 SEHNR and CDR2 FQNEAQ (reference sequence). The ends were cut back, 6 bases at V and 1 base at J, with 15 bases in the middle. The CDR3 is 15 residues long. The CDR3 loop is CASRLNGDANTEAFF. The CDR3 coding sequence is TGTGCCAGCAGGTTAAACGGGGATGCGAACACTGAAGCTTTCTTT.

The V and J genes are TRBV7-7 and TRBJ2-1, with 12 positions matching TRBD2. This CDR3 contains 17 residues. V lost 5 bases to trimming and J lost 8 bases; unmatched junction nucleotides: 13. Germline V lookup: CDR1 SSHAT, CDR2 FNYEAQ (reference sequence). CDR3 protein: CASSRDAGLAGLDEQFF. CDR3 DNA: TGTGCCAGCAGCCGCGACGCAGGACTAGCGGGATTAGATGAGCAGTTCTTC.

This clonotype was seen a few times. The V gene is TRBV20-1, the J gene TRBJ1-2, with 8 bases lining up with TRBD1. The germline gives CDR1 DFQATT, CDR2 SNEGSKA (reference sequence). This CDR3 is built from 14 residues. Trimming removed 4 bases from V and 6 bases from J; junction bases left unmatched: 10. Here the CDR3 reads CSAISGGEVHGYTF. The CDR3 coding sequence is TGCAGTGCTATCTCAGGGGGCGAGGTACATGGCTACACCTTC.

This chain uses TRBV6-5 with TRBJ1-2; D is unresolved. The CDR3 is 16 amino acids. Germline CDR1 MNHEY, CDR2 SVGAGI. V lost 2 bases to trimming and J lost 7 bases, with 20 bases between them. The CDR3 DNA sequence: TGTGCCAGCAGTTACCGTCGTCCCGACACCGGCGCTGGCTACACCTTC. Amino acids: CASSYRRPDTGAGYTF.

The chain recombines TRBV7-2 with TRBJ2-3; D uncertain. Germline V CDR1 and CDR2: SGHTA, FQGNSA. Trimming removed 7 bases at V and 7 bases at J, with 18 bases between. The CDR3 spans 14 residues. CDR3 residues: CASTPRVRENTQYF. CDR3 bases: TGTGCCAGCACTCCTCGGGTCCGTGAGAATACGCAGTATTTT.

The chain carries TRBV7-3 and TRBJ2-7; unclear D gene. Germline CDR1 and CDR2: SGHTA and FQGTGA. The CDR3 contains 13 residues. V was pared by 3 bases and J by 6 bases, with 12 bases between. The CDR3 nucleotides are TGTGCCAGCAGCTTTTCATCCGTGGGCGAGCAGTACTTC. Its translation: CASSFSSVGEQYF.